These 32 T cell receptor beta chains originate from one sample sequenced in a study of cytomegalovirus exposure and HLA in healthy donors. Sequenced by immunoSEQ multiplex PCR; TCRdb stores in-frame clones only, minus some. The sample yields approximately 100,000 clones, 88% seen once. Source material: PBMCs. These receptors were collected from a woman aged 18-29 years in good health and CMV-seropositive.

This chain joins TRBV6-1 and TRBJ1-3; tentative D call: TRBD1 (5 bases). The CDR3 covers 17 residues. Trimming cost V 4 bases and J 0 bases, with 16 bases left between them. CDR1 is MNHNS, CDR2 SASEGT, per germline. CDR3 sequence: CASSGWGDPSSGNTIYF. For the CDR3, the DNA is TGTGCCAGCAGTGGCTGGGGCGATCCGAGCTCTGGAAACACCATATATTTT.

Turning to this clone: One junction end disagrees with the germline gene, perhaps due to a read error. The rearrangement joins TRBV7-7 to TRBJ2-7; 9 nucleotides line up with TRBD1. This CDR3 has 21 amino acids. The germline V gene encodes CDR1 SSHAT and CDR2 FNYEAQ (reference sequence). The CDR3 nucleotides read TGTGCTAGCAGATTCCTATTGATTCTTCAGAGTCGAGGACAGGGGCCGTACGAGCAGTACTTC. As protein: CASRFLLILQSRGQGPYEQYF. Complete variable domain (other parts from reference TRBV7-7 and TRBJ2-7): GAGVSQSPRYKVTKRGQDVTLRCDPISSHATLYWYQQALGQGPEFLTYFNYEAQPDKSGLPSDRFSAERPEGSISTLTIQRTEQRDSAMYRCASRFLLILQSRGQGPYEQYFGPGTRLTVT.

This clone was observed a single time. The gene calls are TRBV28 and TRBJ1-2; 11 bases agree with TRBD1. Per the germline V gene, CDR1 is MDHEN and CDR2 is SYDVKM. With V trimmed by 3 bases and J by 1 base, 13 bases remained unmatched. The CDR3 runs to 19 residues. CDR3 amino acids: CASSFLGLAGTGGNYGYTF. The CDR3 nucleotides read TGTGCCAGCAGTTTTTTAGGGTTAGCCGGGACAGGGGGTAACTATGGCTACACCTTC.

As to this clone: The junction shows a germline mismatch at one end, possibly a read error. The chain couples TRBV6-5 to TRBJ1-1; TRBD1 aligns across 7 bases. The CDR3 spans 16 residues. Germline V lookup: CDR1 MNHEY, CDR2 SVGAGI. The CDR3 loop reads CASSYTPDRAGTETFF. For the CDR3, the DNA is TGTGCCAGCAGTTACACCCCAGACAGGGCTGGCACTGAAACTTTCTTT.

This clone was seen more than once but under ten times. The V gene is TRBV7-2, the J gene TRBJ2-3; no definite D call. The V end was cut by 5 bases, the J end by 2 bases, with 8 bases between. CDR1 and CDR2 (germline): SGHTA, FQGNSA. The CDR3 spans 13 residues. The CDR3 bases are TGTGCCAGCAGCCTATCCGCCACAGATACGCAGTATTTT. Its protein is CASSLSATDTQYF.

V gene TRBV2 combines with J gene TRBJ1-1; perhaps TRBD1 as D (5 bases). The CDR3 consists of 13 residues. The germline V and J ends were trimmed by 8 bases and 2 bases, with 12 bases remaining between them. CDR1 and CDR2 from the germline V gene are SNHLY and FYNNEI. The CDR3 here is CASLGHFNTEAFF. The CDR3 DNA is TGTGCCAGCCTTGGACATTTTAACACTGAAGCTTTCTTT.

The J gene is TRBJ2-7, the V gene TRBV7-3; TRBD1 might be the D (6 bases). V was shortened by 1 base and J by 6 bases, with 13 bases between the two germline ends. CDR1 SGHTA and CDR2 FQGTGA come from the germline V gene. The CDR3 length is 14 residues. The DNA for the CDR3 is TGTGCCAGCAGCTTAAACAGGGACCCTGGCGAGCAGTACTTC. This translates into CASSLNRDPGEQYF.

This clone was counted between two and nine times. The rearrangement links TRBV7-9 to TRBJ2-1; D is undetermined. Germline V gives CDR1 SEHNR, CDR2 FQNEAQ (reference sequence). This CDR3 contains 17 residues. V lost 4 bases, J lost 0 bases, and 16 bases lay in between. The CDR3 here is CASSYRADTSSYNEQFF. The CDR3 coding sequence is TGTGCCAGCAGCTACCGTGCAGACACCAGCTCCTACAATGAGCAGTTCTTC.

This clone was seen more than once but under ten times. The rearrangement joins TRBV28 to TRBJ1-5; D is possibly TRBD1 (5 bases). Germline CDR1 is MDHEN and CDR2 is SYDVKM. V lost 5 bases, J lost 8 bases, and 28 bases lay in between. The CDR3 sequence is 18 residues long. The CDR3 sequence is CASSSAAVAQVGGEPQHF. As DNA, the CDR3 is TGTGCCAGCAGTAGCGCGGCTGTAGCTCAGGTCGGGGGGGAGCCCCAGCATTTT.

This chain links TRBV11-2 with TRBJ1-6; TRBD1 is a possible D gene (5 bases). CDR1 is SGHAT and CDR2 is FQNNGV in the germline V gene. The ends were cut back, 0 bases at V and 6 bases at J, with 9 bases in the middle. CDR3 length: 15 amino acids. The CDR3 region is CASSLDPGPNSPLHF. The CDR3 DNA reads TGTGCCAGCAGCTTAGATCCAGGGCCTAATTCACCCCTCCACTTT.

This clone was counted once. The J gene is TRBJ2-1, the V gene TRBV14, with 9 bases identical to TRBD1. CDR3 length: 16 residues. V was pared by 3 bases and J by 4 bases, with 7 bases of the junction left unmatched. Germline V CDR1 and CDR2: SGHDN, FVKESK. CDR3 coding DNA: TGTGCCAGCAGCCACCGGGACAGGGCAATTTACAATGAGCAGTTCTTC. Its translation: CASSHRDRAIYNEQFF.

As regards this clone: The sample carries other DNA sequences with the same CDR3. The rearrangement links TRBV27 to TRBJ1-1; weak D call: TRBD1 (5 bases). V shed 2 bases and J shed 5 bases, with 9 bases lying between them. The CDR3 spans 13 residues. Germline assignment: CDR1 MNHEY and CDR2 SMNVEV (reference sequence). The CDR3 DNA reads TGTGCCAGCAGTTTAGGGGGGGGGACTGAAGCTTTCTTT. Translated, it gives CASSLGGGTEAFF.

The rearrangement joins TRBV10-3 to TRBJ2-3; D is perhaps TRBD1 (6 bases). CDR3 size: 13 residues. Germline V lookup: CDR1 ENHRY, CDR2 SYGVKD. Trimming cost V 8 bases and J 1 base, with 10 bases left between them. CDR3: CAIGRQGTDTQYF. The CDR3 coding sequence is TGTGCCATCGGAAGACAGGGCACAGATACGCAGTATTTT.

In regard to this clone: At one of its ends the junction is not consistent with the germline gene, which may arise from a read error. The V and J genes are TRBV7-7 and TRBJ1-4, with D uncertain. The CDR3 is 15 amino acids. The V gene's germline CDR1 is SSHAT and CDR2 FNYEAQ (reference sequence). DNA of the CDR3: TGTGCTAGCAGCCAAACAACCGGGGCTAATGAAAAACTGTTTTTT. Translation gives CASSQTTGANEKLFF.

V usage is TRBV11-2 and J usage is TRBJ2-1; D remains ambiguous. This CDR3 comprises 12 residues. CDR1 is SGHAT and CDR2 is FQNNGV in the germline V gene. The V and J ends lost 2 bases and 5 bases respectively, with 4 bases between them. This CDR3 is CASSLPDNEQFF. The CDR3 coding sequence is TGTGCCAGCAGCTTACCAGACAATGAGCAGTTCTTC.

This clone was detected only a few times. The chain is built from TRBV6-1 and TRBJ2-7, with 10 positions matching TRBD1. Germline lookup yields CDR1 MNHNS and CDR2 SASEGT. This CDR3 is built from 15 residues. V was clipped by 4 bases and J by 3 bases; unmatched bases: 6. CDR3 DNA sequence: TGTGCCAGCAGTGCCCTAGGGACAGGGGTCTACGAGCAGTACGTC. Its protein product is CASSALGTGVYEQYV.

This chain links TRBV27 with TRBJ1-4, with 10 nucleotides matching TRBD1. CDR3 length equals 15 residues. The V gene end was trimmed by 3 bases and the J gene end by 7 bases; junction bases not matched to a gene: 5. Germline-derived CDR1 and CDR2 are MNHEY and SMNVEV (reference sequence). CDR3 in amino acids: CASSFGTGEFEKLFF. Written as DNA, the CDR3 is TGTGCCAGCAGTTTTGGGACAGGGGAGTTTGAAAAACTGTTTTTT.

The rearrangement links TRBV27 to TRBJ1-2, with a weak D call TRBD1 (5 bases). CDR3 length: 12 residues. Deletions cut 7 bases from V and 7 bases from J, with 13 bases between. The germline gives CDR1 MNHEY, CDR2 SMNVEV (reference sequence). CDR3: CASKKGPGGYTF. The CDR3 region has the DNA TGTGCCAGCAAGAAGGGGCCTGGTGGCTACACCTTC.

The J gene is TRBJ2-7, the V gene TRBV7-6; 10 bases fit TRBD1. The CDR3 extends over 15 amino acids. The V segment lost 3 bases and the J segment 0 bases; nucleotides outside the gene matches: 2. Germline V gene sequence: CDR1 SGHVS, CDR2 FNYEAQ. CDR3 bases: TGTGCCAGCAGCTTGGGGACAGGGGTCTCCTACGAGCAGTACTTC. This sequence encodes CASSLGTGVSYEQYF.

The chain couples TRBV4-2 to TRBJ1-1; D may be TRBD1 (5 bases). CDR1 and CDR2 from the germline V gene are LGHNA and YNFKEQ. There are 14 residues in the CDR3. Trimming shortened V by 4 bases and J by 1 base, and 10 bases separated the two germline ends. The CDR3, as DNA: TGTGCCAGCAGCCCGGGGGAGGGGAACACTGAAGCTTTCTTT. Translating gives CASSPGEGNTEAFF.

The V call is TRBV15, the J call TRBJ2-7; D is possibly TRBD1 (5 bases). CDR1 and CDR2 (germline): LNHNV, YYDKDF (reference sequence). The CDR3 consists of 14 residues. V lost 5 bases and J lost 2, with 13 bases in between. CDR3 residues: CATSLNQGPYEQYF. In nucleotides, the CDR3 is TGTGCCACCAGCCTTAATCAGGGTCCCTACGAGCAGTACTTC.

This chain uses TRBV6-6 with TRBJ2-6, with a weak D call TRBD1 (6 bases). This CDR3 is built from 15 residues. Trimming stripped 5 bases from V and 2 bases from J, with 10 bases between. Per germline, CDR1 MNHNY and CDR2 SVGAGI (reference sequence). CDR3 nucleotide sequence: TGTGCCAGCAGTAAACCAGGGGCTGGGGCCAACGTCCTGACTTTC. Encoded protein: CASSKPGAGANVLTF.

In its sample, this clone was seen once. CDR3 amino acids: CASSYPQGDRTNEKLFF. The DNA of the CDR3 is TGTGCCAGCAGCTACCCACAGGGGGACCGAACTAATGAAAAACTGTTTTTT. The J gene is TRBJ1-4, the V gene TRBV7-2; TRBD1 matches 8 bases. The CDR3 totals 17 residues. The V gene end was trimmed by 4 bases and the J gene end by 1 base; junction bases not matched to a gene: 8. Germline V gives CDR1 SGHTA, CDR2 FQGNSA.

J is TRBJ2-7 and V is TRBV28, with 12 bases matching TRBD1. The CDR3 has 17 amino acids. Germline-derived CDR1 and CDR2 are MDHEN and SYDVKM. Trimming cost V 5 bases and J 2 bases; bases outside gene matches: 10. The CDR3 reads CASSTPGQGAQAYEQYF. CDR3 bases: TGTGCCAGCAGTACCCCGGGACAGGGGGCCCAAGCCTACGAGCAGTACTTC. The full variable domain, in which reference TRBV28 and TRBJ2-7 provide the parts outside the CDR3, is DVKVTQSSRYLVKRTGEKVFLECVQDMDHENMFWYRQDPGLGLRLIYFSYDVKMKEKGDIPEGYSVSREKKERFSLILESASTNQTSMYLCASSTPGQGAQAYEQYFGPGTRLTVT.

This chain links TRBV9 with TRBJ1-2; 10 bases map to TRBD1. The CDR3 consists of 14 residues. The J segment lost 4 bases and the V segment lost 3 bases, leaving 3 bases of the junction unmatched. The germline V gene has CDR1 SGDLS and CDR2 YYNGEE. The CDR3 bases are TGTGCCAGCAGCGAGGGGGACAGGGGCTATGGCTACACCTTC. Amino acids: CASSEGDRGYGYTF.

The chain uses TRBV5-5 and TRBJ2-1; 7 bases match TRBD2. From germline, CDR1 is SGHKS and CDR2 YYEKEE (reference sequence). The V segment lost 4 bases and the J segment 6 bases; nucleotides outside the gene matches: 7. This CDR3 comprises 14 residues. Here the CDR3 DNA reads TGTGCCAGCAGCGGGGGGGGGATTGGCAATGAGCAGTTCTTC. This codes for CASSGGGIGNEQFF.

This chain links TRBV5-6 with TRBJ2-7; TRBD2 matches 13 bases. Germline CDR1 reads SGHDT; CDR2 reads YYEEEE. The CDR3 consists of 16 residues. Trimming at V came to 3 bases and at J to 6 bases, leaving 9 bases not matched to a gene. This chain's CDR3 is CASSSIGLAGVGEQYV. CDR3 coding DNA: TGTGCCAGCAGCTCCATCGGACTAGCGGGGGTTGGCGAGCAGTACGTC.

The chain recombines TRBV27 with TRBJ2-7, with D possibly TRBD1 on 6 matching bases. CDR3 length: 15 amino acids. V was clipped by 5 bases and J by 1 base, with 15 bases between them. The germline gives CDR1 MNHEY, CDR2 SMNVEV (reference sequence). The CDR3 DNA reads TGTGCCAGCAGTGGGATCAGGGGCAAGTCCTACGAGCAGTACGTC. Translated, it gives CASSGIRGKSYEQYV.

The CDR3 coding sequence is TGTGCCAGCTCTCGTCGCCGGCGAGGGTACCCAGATACGCAGTATTTT. Amino acid sequence: CASSRRRRGYPDTQYF. V gene TRBV27 combines with J gene TRBJ2-3; TRBD2 might be the D (5 bases). This CDR3 is 16 amino acids long. In germline, CDR1 is MNHEY, CDR2 SMNVEV (reference sequence). Trimming removed 8 bases from V and 4 bases from J, with 22 bases in between.

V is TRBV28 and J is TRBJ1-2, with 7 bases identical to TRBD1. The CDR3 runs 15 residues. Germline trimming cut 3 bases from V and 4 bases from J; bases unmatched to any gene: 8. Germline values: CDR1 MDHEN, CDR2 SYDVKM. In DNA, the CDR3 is TGTGCCAGCAGTTTTGGGAAGACAGGGCGCTATGGCTACACCTTC. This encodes CASSFGKTGRYGYTF.

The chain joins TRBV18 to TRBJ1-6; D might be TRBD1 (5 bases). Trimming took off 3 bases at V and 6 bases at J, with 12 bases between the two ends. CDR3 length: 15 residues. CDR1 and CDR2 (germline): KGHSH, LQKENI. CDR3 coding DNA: TGTGCCAGCTCACCGTCCGGGACTACTAATTCACCCCTCCACTTT. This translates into CASSPSGTTNSPLHF.

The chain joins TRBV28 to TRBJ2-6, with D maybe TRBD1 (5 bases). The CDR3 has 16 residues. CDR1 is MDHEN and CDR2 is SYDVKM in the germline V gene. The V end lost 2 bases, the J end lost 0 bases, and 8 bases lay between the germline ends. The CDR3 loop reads CASSLVRASGANVLTF. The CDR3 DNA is TGTGCCAGCAGTTTAGTCAGGGCCTCTGGGGCCAACGTCCTGACTTTC.